These 22 T cell receptor beta chains came from one sample sequenced in a study of blood T cell repertoires in COVID-19. Clones were read by immunoSEQ multiplex PCR, and TCRdb kept only the in-frame ones, dropping some. The repertoire holds around 400,000 clones, with about 90% as singletons. Material: peripheral blood. The receptors stem from a woman in her fifties or sixties with COVID-19, enrolled during active disease.

CDR3 in DNA: TGTGCCAGCAGTTTATCGCCTAGCGGGGGGCCGTACGAGCAGTACTTC. Its translation: CASSLSPSGGPYEQYF. This rearrangement joins TRBV27 to TRBJ2-7, with 11 bases identical to TRBD2. Trimming removed 0 bases from V and 4 bases from J; junction bases left unmatched: 5. Germline values: CDR1 MNHEY, CDR2 SMNVEV (reference sequence). The CDR3 covers 16 residues.

V is TRBV7-9 and J is TRBJ1-2, with D possibly being TRBD1 (6 bases). Trimming pared 2 bases from V and 5 bases from J, leaving 15 bases between. CDR1 is SEHNR and CDR2 is FQNEAQ in the germline V gene (reference sequence). This CDR3 has 15 residues. The CDR3 sequence: CASSLSRGSWYGYTF. The CDR3 DNA follows: TGTGCCAGCAGCTTAAGCAGGGGATCCTGGTATGGCTACACCTTC.

This clone was seen only a few times. The chain carries TRBV2 and TRBJ1-1; perhaps TRBD1 as D (6 bases). V dropped 6 bases and J dropped 3 bases, with 11 bases sitting between them. CDR1 is SNHLY, CDR2 FYNNEI, per germline. There are 13 residues in the CDR3. In DNA, the CDR3 is TGTGCCAGCAGAGGACAGTTATACACTGAAGCTTTCTTT. Protein product: CASRGQLYTEAFF.

The rearrangement joins TRBV9 to TRBJ2-1; TRBD1 aligns across 10 bases. The CDR3 length is 15 residues. The ends lost 3 bases at V and 9 bases at J; junction bases unmatched: 9. Germline V CDR1 and CDR2: SGDLS, YYNGEE. This CDR3 is CASSAPGQGLGEQFF. The CDR3 DNA is TGTGCCAGCAGCGCCCCGGGACAGGGGTTGGGTGAGCAGTTCTTC.

There are a few counts of this clone. The rearrangement links TRBV5-1 to TRBJ1-1; TRBD1 matches 10 bases. Germline values: CDR1 SGHRS, CDR2 YFSETQ. V was pared by 4 bases and J by 11 bases, with 5 bases of the junction left unmatched. This CDR3 spans 12 amino acids. CDR3 nucleotide sequence: TGCGCCAGCAGCGTGGGACAGGGGCCGGCTTTCTTT. Protein: CASSVGQGPAFF. Looking up the rest from reference TRBV5-1 and TRBJ1-1 gives the full variable domain: KAGVTQTPRYLIKTRGQQVTLSCSPISGHRSVSWYQQTPGQGLQFLFEYFSETQRNKGNFPGRFSGRQFSNSRSEMNVSTLELGDSALYLCASSVGQGPAFFGQGTRLTVV.

This chain uses TRBV7-6 with TRBJ1-3; no clear D gene. The V gene lost 5 bases and the J gene lost 5 bases, with 13 bases spanning the gap. From germline, CDR1 is SGHVS and CDR2 FNYEAQ. The CDR3 is 14 residues long. CDR3 bases: TGTGCCAGCAGCCCGAGTAGGGAGAGAAACACCATATATTTT. Translating it yields CASSPSRERNTIYF.

CDR3 in DNA: TGCGCCAGCAGCCAGGGGGCAGGACGCACCTCAGATACGCAGTATTTT. Translation gives CASSQGAGRTSDTQYF. This chain joins TRBV4-1 and TRBJ2-3; D perhaps matches TRBD1 (6 bases). The V end was cut by 3 bases, the J end by 4 bases, with 17 bases between. The CDR3 extends over 16 amino acids. Germline CDR1 MGHRA, CDR2 YSYEKL.

The DNA for the CDR3 is TGTGCCAGTAGCCGGACAGGGCCCCCCTATGGCTACACCTTC. Its translation is CASSRTGPPYGYTF. The V gene is TRBV19, the J gene TRBJ1-2, with 8 bases aligning to TRBD1. With V trimmed by 6 bases and J by 4 bases, 7 bases remained unmatched. The length of the CDR3 is 14 residues. Germline assignment: CDR1 LNHDA and CDR2 SQIVND (reference sequence). The entire variable domain, with the rest obtained from reference TRBV19 and TRBJ1-2, is as follows: DGGITQSPKYLFRKEGQNVTLSCEQNLNHDAMYWYRQDPGQGLRLIYYSQIVNDFQKGDIAEGYSVSREKKESFPLTVTSAQKNPTAFYLCASSRTGPPYGYTFGSGTRLTVV.

The chain is built from TRBV4-1 and TRBJ2-1; TRBD2 might be the D (6 bases). Trimming cost V 8 bases and J 0 bases, with 20 bases left between them. The CDR3 totals 17 residues. Germline V gene data show CDR1 as MGHRA and CDR2 as YSYEKL. CDR3 nucleotide sequence: TGCGCCAGCTCCTATTATAGCGGAGGGAGCTCCTACAATGAGCAGTTCTTC. It specifies CASSYYSGGSSYNEQFF.

V gene TRBV4-1 combines with J gene TRBJ2-7; 8 bases match TRBD1. Germline values: CDR1 MGHRA, CDR2 YSYEKL. The CDR3 runs to 14 residues. The J segment lost 3 bases and the V segment lost 3 bases, leaving 4 bases of the junction unmatched. CDR3 bases: TGCGCCAGCAGCCAGGCAACAGGGGGCTACGAGCAGTACTTC. Its protein product is CASSQATGGYEQYF.

The chain uses TRBV5-1 and TRBJ1-1; D is possibly TRBD1 (5 bases). The CDR3 extends over 15 amino acids. Germline-derived CDR1 and CDR2 are SGHRS and YFSETQ. V dropped 3 bases and J dropped 0 bases, with 12 bases sitting between them. The CDR3: CASSSLGVMNTEAFF. CDR3 sequence (DNA): TGCGCCAGCAGCTCTCTAGGGGTAATGAACACTGAAGCTTTCTTT.

The chain links TRBV15 to TRBJ1-1, with D perhaps matching TRBD1 (5 bases). V shed 3 bases and J shed 1 base, with 9 bases lying between them. Germline-derived CDR1 and CDR2 are LNHNV and YYDKDF (reference sequence). The CDR3 runs to 14 residues. In nucleotides, the CDR3 is TGTGCCACCAGCAGGGAAGACAGGAACACTGAAGCTTTCTTT. The encoded protein is CATSREDRNTEAFF. Supplemented by reference TRBV15 and TRBJ1-1, the full variable domain reads DAMVIQNPRYQVTQFGKPVTLSCSQTLNHNVMYWYQQKSSQAPKLLFHYYDKDFNNEADTPDNFQSRRPNTSFCFLDIRSPGLGDTAMYLCATSREDRNTEAFFGQGTRLTVV.

J is TRBJ2-7 and V is TRBV21-1; the listed D gene, TRBD1, was not tested against the DNA. TRBV21-1 corresponds to a pseudogene. The CDR3 extends over 14 amino acids. The CDR3 here is CASSKGDRSYEQYF. In DNA, the CDR3 is TGTGCCAGCAGCAAAGGGGACAGGTCCTACGAGCAGTACTTC.

V is TRBV5-1 and J is TRBJ2-3; 14 positions match TRBD2. The V and J ends lost 4 bases and 0 bases, in that order; junction bases with no gene match: 10. The CDR3 totals 19 residues. Germline-derived CDR1 and CDR2 are SGHRS and YFSETQ. The DNA of the CDR3 is TGCGCCAGCAGCCGGACTAGCGGGGGGACGCGTTCTAGCACAGATACGCAGTATTTT. This codes for CASSRTSGGTRSSTDTQYF. The whole variable domain, filled in from reference TRBV5-1 and TRBJ2-3, reads KAGVTQTPRYLIKTRGQQVTLSCSPISGHRSVSWYQQTPGQGLQFLFEYFSETQRNKGNFPGRFSGRQFSNSRSEMNVSTLELGDSALYLCASSRTSGGTRSSTDTQYFGPGTRLTVL.

This chain joins TRBV28 and TRBJ2-7, with D possibly TRBD2 on 6 matching bases. V gave up 5 bases and J gave up 5 bases, with 7 bases separating them. The CDR3 totals 11 residues. Germline assignment: CDR1 MDHEN and CDR2 SYDVKM. The CDR3 nucleotides read TGTGCCAGCAGTAGGGAGGACGAGCAGTACTTC. Its protein product is CASSREDEQYF.

The rearrangement joins TRBV9 to TRBJ1-3; TRBD1 is a possible D gene (6 bases). The V gene's germline CDR1 is SGDLS and CDR2 YYNGEE. The V end was cut by 3 bases, the J end by 1 base, with 8 bases between. The CDR3 spans 14 residues. The CDR3 DNA reads as TGTGCCAGCAGCGGAACAGGGTCTGGAAACACCATATATTTT. The encoded protein is CASSGTGSGNTIYF.

The gene calls are TRBV7-2 and TRBJ1-5, with unresolved D. The CDR3 spans 12 residues. Germline V gives CDR1 SGHTA, CDR2 FQGNSA. With 2 bases removed from V and 8 bases from J, the gap between germline ends came to 7 bases. In DNA, the CDR3 is TGTGCCAGCAGCTTAAAACGGGAGCCCCAGCATTTT. Amino acids: CASSLKREPQHF.

The V and J genes are TRBV3-1 (or the pseudogene TRBV3-2) and TRBJ2-3, with a weak D call TRBD1 (6 bases). CDR3 size: 16 residues. Germline V lookup: CDR1 LGHDT, CDR2 YNNKEL (reference sequence). Trimming cost V 1 base and J 0 bases, with 11 bases left between them. The CDR3 is CASSQATGSSTDTQYF. The CDR3 nucleotides are TGTGCCAGCAGCCAAGCAACAGGGAGTAGCACAGATACGCAGTATTTT.

CDR3 residues: CASSPQGFSGELFF. The CDR3 DNA reads as TGTGCCAGCAGTCCACAGGGATTTTCCGGGGAGCTGTTTTTT. The chain links TRBV27 to TRBJ2-2; TRBD1 is a possible D gene (6 bases). Germline CDR1 reads MNHEY; CDR2 reads SMNVEV (reference sequence). The germline V and J ends were trimmed by 5 bases and 6 bases, with 13 bases remaining between them. This CDR3 contains 14 residues.

This clone appeared a single time. The chain joins TRBV28 to TRBJ1-4; D is undetermined. CDR3 size: 15 residues. Between the trimmed V and J ends, which lost 10 bases and 4 bases, there was a span of 19 bases. The germline V gene has CDR1 MDHEN and CDR2 SYDVKM. The CDR3 nucleotides read TGTGCCACCCGCTGGGTTGCGGTGGGTAATGAAAAACTGTTTTTT. It codes for CATRWVAVGNEKLFF.

The chain employs TRBV19 and TRBJ1-2, with D possibly being TRBD1 (6 bases). CDR1 and CDR2 (germline): LNHDA, SQIVND (reference sequence). The CDR3 runs 14 residues. V gave up 5 bases and J gave up 4 bases, with 14 bases separating them. The CDR3 sequence is CASSPGGAVYGYTF. DNA of the CDR3: TGTGCCAGTAGTCCGGGGGGGGCGGTCTATGGCTACACCTTC.

This chain links TRBV4-1 with TRBJ2-3; 8 bases align to TRBD1. CDR1 is MGHRA and CDR2 is YSYEKL in the germline V gene. This CDR3 region has 15 residues. The V segment lost 4 bases and the J segment 5 bases; nucleotides outside the gene matches: 8. The CDR3, as DNA: TGCGCCAGCAGCCCCGGACAGGGATGGGAAGATACGCAGTATTTT. Residues: CASSPGQGWEDTQYF.